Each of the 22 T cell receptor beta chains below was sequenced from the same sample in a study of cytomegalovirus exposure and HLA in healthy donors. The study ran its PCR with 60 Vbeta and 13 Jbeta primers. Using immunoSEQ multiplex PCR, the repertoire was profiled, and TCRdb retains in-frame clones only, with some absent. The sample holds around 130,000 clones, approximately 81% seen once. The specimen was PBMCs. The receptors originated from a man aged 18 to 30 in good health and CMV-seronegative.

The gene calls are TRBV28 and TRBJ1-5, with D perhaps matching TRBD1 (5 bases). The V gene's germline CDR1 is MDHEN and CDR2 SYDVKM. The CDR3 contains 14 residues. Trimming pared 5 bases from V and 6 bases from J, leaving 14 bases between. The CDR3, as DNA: TGTGCCAGCAGTCCACTGGGGCAAGGTCAGCCCCAGCATTTT. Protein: CASSPLGQGQPQHF. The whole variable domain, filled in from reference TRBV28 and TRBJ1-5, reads DVKVTQSSRYLVKRTGEKVFLECVQDMDHENMFWYRQDPGLGLRLIYFSYDVKMKEKGDIPEGYSVSREKKERFSLILESASTNQTSMYLCASSPLGQGQPQHFGDGTRLSIL.

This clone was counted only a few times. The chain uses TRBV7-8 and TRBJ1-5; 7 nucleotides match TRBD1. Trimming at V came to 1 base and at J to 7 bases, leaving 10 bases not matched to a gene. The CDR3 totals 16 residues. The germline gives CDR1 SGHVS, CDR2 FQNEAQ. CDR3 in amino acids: CASSLGRQGRGQPQHF. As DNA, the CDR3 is TGTGCCAGCAGCTTAGGGCGACAGGGACGTGGCCAGCCCCAGCATTTT.

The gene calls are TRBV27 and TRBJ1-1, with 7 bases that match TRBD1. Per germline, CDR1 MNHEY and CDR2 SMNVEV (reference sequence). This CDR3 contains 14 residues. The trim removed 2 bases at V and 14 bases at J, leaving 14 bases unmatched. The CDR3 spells CASSLTDRSYSRFF. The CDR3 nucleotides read TGTGCCAGCAGTTTAACGGACAGGTCTTATTCGAGGTTCTTT.

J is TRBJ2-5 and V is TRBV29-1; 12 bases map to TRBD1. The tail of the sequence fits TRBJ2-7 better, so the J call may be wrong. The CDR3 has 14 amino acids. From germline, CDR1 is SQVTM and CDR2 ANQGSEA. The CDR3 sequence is CSVRGQGAVYEQYF. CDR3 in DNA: TGCAGCGTGCGGGGACAGGGGGCCGTTTACGAGCAGTACTTC.

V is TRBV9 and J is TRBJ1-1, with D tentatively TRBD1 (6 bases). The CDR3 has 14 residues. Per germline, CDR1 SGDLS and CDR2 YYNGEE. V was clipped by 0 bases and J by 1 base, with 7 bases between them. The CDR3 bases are TGTGCCAGCAGCGTAGGGGGACAGAACACTGAAGCTTTCTTT. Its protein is CASSVGGQNTEAFF.

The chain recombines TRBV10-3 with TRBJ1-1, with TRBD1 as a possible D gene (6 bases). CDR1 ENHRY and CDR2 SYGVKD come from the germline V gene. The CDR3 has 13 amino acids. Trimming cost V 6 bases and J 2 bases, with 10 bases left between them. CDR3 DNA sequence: TGTGCCATCAGCACCAGGGGAAACACTGAAGCTTTCTTT. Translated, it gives CAISTRGNTEAFF.

CDR3 in DNA: TGTGCAAGTCGCTTAGATCGGACAGGGGTAAGAGAGACCCAGTACTTC. It yields the protein CASRLDRTGVRETQYF. The chain links TRBV12-2 to TRBJ2-5; the table assigns TRBD1, which was not confirmed against the DNA. TRBV12-2 constitutes a pseudogene. CDR3 length equals 16 residues.

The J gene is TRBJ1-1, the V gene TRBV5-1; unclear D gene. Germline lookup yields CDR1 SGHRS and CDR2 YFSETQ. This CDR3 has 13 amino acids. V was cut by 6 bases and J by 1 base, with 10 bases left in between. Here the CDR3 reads CASKPTANTEAFF. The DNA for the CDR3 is TGCGCCAGCAAACCTACAGCGAACACTGAAGCTTTCTTT.

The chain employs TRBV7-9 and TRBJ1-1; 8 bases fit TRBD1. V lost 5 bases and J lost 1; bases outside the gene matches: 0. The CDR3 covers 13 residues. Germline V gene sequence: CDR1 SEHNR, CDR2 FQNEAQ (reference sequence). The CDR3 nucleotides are TGTGCCAGCAGCGGACAGGGGAACACTGAAGCTTTCTTT. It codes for CASSGQGNTEAFF.

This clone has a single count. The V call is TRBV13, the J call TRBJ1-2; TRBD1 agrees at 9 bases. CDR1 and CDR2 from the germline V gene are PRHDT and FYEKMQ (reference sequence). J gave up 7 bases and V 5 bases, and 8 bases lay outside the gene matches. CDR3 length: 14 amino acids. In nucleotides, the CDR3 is TGTGCCAGCAGCCGCACACAGGGGGCAGCTGGCTACACCTTC. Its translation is CASSRTQGAAGYTF.

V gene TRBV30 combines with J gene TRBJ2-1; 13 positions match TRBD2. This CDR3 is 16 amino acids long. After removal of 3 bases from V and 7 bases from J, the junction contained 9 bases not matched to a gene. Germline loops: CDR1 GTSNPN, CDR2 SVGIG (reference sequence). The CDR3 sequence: CAWRHELAGGLNEQFF. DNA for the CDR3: TGTGCCTGGAGGCATGAACTAGCGGGGGGGCTTAATGAGCAGTTCTTC.

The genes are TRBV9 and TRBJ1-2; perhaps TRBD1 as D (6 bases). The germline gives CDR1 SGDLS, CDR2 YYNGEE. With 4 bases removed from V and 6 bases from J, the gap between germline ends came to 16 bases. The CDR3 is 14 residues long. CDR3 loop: CASSYTTGKDGYTF. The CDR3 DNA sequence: TGTGCCAGCAGCTACACAACAGGGAAGGATGGCTACACCTTC. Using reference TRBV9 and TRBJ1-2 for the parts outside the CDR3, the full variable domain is DSGVTQTPKHLITATGQRVTLRCSPRSGDLSVYWYQQSLDQGLQFLIQYYNGEERAKGNILERFSAQQFPDLHSELNLSSLELGDSALYFCASSYTTGKDGYTFGSGTRLTVV.

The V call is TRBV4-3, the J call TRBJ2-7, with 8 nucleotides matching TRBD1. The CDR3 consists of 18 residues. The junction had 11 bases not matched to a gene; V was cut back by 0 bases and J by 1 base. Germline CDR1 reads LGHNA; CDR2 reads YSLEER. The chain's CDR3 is CASSQDGVQGAQSYEQYF. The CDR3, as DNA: TGCGCCAGCAGCCAAGATGGGGTCCAGGGGGCACAGTCCTACGAGCAGTACTTC.

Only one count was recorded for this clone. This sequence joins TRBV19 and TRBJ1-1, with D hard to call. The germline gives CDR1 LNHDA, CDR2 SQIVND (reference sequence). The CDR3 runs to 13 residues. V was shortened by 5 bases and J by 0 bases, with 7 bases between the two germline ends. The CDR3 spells CASSLSLNTEAFF. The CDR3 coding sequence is TGTGCCAGTAGTCTGTCTTTGAACACTGAAGCTTTCTTT.

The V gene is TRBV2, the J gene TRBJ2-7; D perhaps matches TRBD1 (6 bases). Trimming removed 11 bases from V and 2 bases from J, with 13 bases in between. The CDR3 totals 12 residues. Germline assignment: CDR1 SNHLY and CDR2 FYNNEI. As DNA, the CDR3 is TGTGCCGGTTCGACAGGAACCTACGAGCAGTACTTC. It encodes CAGSTGTYEQYF. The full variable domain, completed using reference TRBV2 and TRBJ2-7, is EPEVTQTPSHQVTQMGQEVILRCVPISNHLYFYWYRQILGQKVEFLVSFYNNEISEKSEIFDDQFSVERPDGSNFTLKIRSTKLEDSAMYFCAGSTGTYEQYFGPGTRLTVT.

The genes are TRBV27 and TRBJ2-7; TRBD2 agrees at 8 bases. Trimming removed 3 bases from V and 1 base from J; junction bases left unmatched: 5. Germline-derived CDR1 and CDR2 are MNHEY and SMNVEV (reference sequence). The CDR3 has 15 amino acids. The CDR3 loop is CASSLSGLASYEQYF. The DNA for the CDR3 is TGTGCCAGCAGTTTGTCTGGACTAGCATCCTACGAGCAGTACTTC.

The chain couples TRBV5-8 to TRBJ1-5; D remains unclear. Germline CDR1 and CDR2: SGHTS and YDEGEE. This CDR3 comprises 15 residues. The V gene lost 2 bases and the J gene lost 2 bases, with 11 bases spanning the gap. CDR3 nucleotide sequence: TGTGCCAGCAGCTTTATGCACAGACGCAATCAGCCCCAGCATTTT. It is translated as CASSFMHRRNQPQHF.

CDR3 sequence (DNA): TGCGCCAGCAGCCAAAGTCCCTTACAGGGCCGCGCAGATACGCAGTATTTT. It codes for CASSQSPLQGRADTQYF. The chain couples TRBV4-3 to TRBJ2-3, with D maybe TRBD1 (6 bases). The CDR3 consists of 17 residues. The germline gives CDR1 LGHNA, CDR2 YSLEER. V dropped 2 bases and J dropped 4 bases, with 19 bases sitting between them.

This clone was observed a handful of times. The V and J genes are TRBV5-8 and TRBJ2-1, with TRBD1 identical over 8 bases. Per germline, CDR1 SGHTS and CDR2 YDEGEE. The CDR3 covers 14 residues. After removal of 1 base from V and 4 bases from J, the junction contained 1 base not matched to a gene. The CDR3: CASSLWDRYNEQFF. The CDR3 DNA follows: TGTGCCAGCAGCTTGTGGGACAGGTACAATGAGCAGTTCTTC.

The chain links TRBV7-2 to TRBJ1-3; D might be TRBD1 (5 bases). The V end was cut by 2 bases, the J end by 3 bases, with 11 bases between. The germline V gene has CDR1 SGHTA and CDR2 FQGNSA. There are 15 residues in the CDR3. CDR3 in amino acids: CASSLRGAGGNTIYF. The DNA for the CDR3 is TGTGCCAGCAGCTTACGCGGGGCGGGTGGAAACACCATATATTTT.

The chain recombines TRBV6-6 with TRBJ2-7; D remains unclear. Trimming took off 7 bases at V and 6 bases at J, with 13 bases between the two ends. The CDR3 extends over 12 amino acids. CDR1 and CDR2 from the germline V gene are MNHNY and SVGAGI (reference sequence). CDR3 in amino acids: CASTPGKVEQYF. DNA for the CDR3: TGTGCCAGCACCCCAGGAAAGGTCGAGCAGTACTTC.

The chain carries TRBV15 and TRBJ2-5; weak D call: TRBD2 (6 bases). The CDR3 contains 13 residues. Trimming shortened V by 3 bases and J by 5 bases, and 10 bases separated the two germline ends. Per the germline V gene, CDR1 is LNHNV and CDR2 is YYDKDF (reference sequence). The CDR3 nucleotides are TGTGCCACCAGCAGGGGCGCGGGGGAGACCCAGTACTTC. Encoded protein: CATSRGAGETQYF.